One T cell receptor beta chain is described in this entry. These data come from a study of shared T cell receptors in the human thymus. TCRdb's copy holds only in-frame clones and misses some; the assay was immunoSEQ multiplex PCR. The profile shows hundreds of thousands of clones, approximately 88% of them singletons. Per germline, CDR1 MDHEN and CDR2 SYDVKM. The CDR3 is 16 residues long. V shed 5 bases and J 7 bases; nucleotides not matched to a gene: 11. These same records also appear under a second study, on human thymus T cells. As that study records: Healthy Finnish infants having corrective surgery for congenital heart defects served as donors. From resections taken during corrective heart surgery, the thymus tissue was obtained. V and J genes seemed to be used with bias in thymic and blood repertoires. Thymic repertoires of unrelated individuals were reported in related research to overlap highly.

The V gene is TRBV28, the J gene TRBJ2-2; 9 bases are a match to TRBD1. The sequencing sample was made of thymocytes. The sequence was collected from a boy under two years old with a congenital heart defect. CDR3 DNA sequence: TGTGCCAGCAGTGCCTACAGGGGGCCCGACGGCGGGGAGCTGTTTTTT. It is translated as CASSAYRGPDGGELFF. The full variable domain, with the rest looked up from reference TRBV28 and TRBJ2-2, is DVKVTQSSRYLVKRTGEKVFLECVQDMDHENMFWYRQDPGLGLRLIYFSYDVKMKEKGDIPEGYSVSREKKERFSLILESASTNQTSMYLCASSAYRGPDGGELFFGEGSRLTVL.